What follows are 32 T cell receptor beta chains derived from one specimen sequenced in a study of T-cell reconstitution after alpha-beta-depleted transplantation in children. Researchers prepared the TCRbeta library using unique molecular identifiers, the study reports. TCRdb used MiXCR to reprocess the PCR reads, holding one entry per CDR3 protein. The profile shows 300,000 to 350,000 distinct CDR3 sequences, about a sixth of them singletons. The sample was PBMCs, mostly from graft donor cells, taken 360 days after TCRalphabeta/CD19-depleted stem cell transplant. The receptors were gathered from a male patient between 2 and 10 years old who had a stem cell transplant for acute lymphoblastic leukemia, so the T cells may come from the graft donor.

This clonotype was observed a handful of times. The V and J genes are TRBV24-1 and TRBJ2-7; tentatively, D is TRBD1 (5 bases). CDR1 is KGHDR, CDR2 SFDVKD, per germline. The V end was cut by 7 bases, the J end by 2 bases, with 29 bases between. There are 19 residues in the CDR3. Written as DNA, the CDR3 is TGTGCCACCAGCTTACAGATCCTGGAGAGCAGGGATGAGACCTACGAGCAGTACTTC. Translated, it gives CATSLQILESRDETYEQYF.

At least ten counts were recorded for this clonotype. V gene TRBV4-3 combines with J gene TRBJ2-3, with TRBD1 matching 7 bases. The CDR3 has 15 residues. V lost 0 bases to trimming and J lost 4 bases; unmatched junction nucleotides: 4. In germline, CDR1 is LGHNA, CDR2 YSLEER. CDR3 region: CASSQDEGAADTQYF. In DNA, the CDR3 is TGCGCCAGCAGCCAAGATGAGGGGGCGGCAGATACGCAGTATTTT.

This clonotype was found a few times. V usage is TRBV5-1 and J usage is TRBJ2-1, with D possibly TRBD2 on 6 matching bases. The V gene lost 4 bases and the J gene lost 5 bases, with 25 bases spanning the gap. Per the germline V gene, CDR1 is SGHRS and CDR2 is YFSETQ. The CDR3 has 18 residues. The CDR3 bases are TGCGCCAGCAGCGCGGACTATTTTCGCGACCCAAGGCACAATGAGCAGTTCTTC. Protein: CASSADYFRDPRHNEQFF.

The chain uses TRBV7-9 and TRBJ2-7, with 7 bases matching TRBD2. From germline, CDR1 is SEHNR and CDR2 FQNEAQ (reference sequence). The J segment lost 2 bases and the V segment lost 3 bases, leaving 4 bases of the junction unmatched. The CDR3 extends over 14 amino acids. The CDR3 sequence: CASSFTGLPYEQYF. The DNA for the CDR3 is TGTGCCAGCAGCTTCACGGGACTACCCTACGAGCAGTACTTC.

This clonotype has only a few counts. The chain joins TRBV4-1 to TRBJ1-1, with D unclear. V lost 0 bases and J lost 0, with 11 bases in between. This CDR3 region has 16 residues. Germline CDR1 is MGHRA and CDR2 is YSYEKL. In DNA form, the CDR3 reads TGCGCCAGCAGCCAAGATGGCGGGGTCATGAACACTGAAGCTTTCTTT. Its protein product is CASSQDGGVMNTEAFF.

The chain links TRBV19 to TRBJ2-1; the match to TRBD1 covers 8 bases. Germline values: CDR1 LNHDA, CDR2 SQIVND (reference sequence). The CDR3 is made up of 15 amino acids. V dropped 4 bases and J dropped 1; count of bases not matched to a gene: 3. This chain's CDR3 is CASSTRTGSYNEQFF. In DNA, the CDR3 is TGTGCCAGTAGTACCCGGACAGGGTCCTACAATGAGCAGTTCTTC.

This clonotype was detected a few times. The chain uses TRBV20-1 and TRBJ2-2, with 10 bases that match TRBD2. The trim removed 3 bases at V and 1 base at J, leaving 5 bases unmatched. The CDR3 length is 16 residues. Germline V gene lookup returns CDR1 DFQATT and CDR2 SNEGSKA (reference sequence). As DNA, the CDR3 is TGCAGTGCTAGGCCGGGACTAGCGCTGAACACCGGGGAGCTGTTTTTT. Translated, it gives CSARPGLALNTGELFF.

This clonotype has a handful of counts. V usage is TRBV7-9 and J usage is TRBJ1-1; 9 positions match TRBD1. There are 14 residues in the CDR3. V dropped 4 bases and J dropped 6; count of bases not matched to a gene: 6. From germline, CDR1 is SEHNR and CDR2 FQNEAQ (reference sequence). The CDR3 is CASSSTGQGAEAFF. The CDR3 nucleotides read TGTGCCAGCAGCTCCACGGGACAGGGTGCTGAAGCTTTCTTT.

As to this clonotype: Given a much more abundant clone one base away, this may be a read error. The V call is TRBV2, the J call TRBJ2-1, with TRBD1 as a possible D gene (6 bases). Germline V gives CDR1 SNHLY, CDR2 FYNNEI. This CDR3 is built from 15 residues. The germline V and J ends were trimmed by 2 bases and 7 bases, with 15 bases remaining between them. DNA for the CDR3: TGTGCCAGCAGTGAATGGCCAGGGGTCTCGAATGAGCAGTTCTTC. The encoded protein is CASSEWPGVSNEQFF.

A few counts support this clonotype. The chain employs TRBV28 and TRBJ2-5, with a possible D match to TRBD1 (6 bases). This CDR3 has 13 amino acids. V dropped 7 bases and J dropped 4 bases, with 13 bases sitting between them. From germline, CDR1 is MDHEN and CDR2 SYDVKM. CDR3 sequence reads: CASNPGAPETQYF. The CDR3 coding sequence is TGTGCCAGCAACCCAGGGGCCCCAGAGACCCAGTACTTC. Combining the CDR3 with reference TRBV28 and TRBJ2-5 gives the whole variable domain DVKVTQSSRYLVKRTGEKVFLECVQDMDHENMFWYRQDPGLGLRLIYFSYDVKMKEKGDIPEGYSVSREKKERFSLILESASTNQTSMYLCASNPGAPETQYFGPGTRLLVL.

This clonotype has only a few counts. The gene calls are TRBV6-5 and TRBJ2-5, with D tentatively TRBD2 (6 bases). V gave up 2 bases and J gave up 7 bases, with 20 bases separating them. The CDR3 is 16 amino acids. Germline CDR1 and CDR2: MNHEY and SVGAGI. As DNA, the CDR3 is TGTGCCAGCAGTTACGCCTCCCTCGGAGGGGAAATGACCCAGTACTTC. This gives the protein CASSYASLGGEMTQYF.

This clonotype has just a few counts. This rearrangement joins TRBV12-3 or TRBV12-4 to TRBJ2-3, with 13 bases aligning to TRBD2. Unmatched junction bases numbered 5, after V lost 8 bases and J lost 3 bases. This CDR3 region has 15 residues. The CDR3 nucleotides read TGTGCCAGCGCGGGACTAGCGGGATTGACAGATACGCAGTATTTT. Translation gives CASAGLAGLTDTQYF.

The V and J genes are TRBV20-1 and TRBJ2-1; the match to TRBD2 covers 7 bases. The germline V gene encodes CDR1 DFQATT and CDR2 SNEGSKA (reference sequence). There are 14 residues in the CDR3. With V trimmed by 5 bases and J by 10 bases, 14 bases remained unmatched. This CDR3 is CSAARAGVYSEQFF. DNA for the CDR3: TGCAGTGCTGCAAGGGCGGGAGTATATAGCGAGCAGTTCTTC.

Only a few counts were recorded for this clonotype. The rearrangement joins TRBV5-1 to TRBJ2-2, with a possible D match to TRBD2 (6 bases). The V gene's germline CDR1 is SGHRS and CDR2 YFSETQ. Trimming removed 5 bases from V and 5 bases from J, with 13 bases in between. There are 14 residues in the CDR3. CDR3 DNA: TGCGCCAGCAGTCCGGGACTTGGGACCGGGGAGCTGTTTTTT. It specifies CASSPGLGTGELFF.

This clonotype was seen many times. This chain joins TRBV7-2 and TRBJ2-3; D might be TRBD2 (7 bases). Germline-derived CDR1 and CDR2 are SGHTA and FQGNSA. V lost 4 bases, J lost 5 bases, and 16 bases lay in between. The CDR3 totals 15 residues. CDR3 loop: CASSSLGGGIDTQYF. CDR3 nucleotides: TGTGCCAGCAGCTCCCTGGGAGGGGGAATAGATACGCAGTATTTT.

This chain joins TRBV4-2 and TRBJ1-4; D is ambiguous. Germline V gene lookup returns CDR1 LGHNA and CDR2 YNFKEQ. V dropped 0 bases and J dropped 7 bases, with 3 bases sitting between them. This CDR3 contains 12 residues. The DNA of the CDR3 is TGTGCCAGCAGCCAAGATGGTGAAAAACTGTTTTTT. This sequence encodes CASSQDGEKLFF.

This clonotype was counted many times. The genes are TRBV27 and TRBJ2-3; D ambiguous. The V and J ends lost 7 bases and 2 bases respectively, with 16 bases between them. Germline V lookup: CDR1 MNHEY, CDR2 SMNVEV (reference sequence). The CDR3 totals 15 residues. The CDR3 region is CASNLRPGNTDTQYF. DNA for the CDR3: TGTGCCAGCAACCTAAGACCCGGAAACACAGATACGCAGTATTTT.

For this clonotype: An end of the junction does not agree with germline; a read error may underlie this. The V and J genes are TRBV12-3 or TRBV12-4 and TRBJ2-5, with 14 positions matching TRBD2. This CDR3 comprises 19 residues. CDR3 coding DNA: TGTACCAGCAGTTTAAGGGCCCCGGGACTAGCGGGAGTGCGGGAGACCCAGTACTTC. This codes for CTSSLRAPGLAGVRETQYF.

Ten or more counts support this clonotype. The V and J genes are TRBV20-1 and TRBJ2-5; TRBD2 matches at 10 bases. The CDR3 is made up of 15 amino acids. Germline CDR1 DFQATT, CDR2 SNEGSKA (reference sequence). Trimming removed 1 base from V and 0 bases from J; junction bases left unmatched: 2. This CDR3 is CSARGAGGYQETQYF. The CDR3 coding sequence is TGCAGTGCTAGAGGAGCGGGAGGGTACCAAGAGACCCAGTACTTC.

CDR3 nucleotides: TGTGCCAGCAGCTTAACCGCAAACTCCTACAATGAGCAGTTCTTC. This sequence encodes CASSLTANSYNEQFF. V gene TRBV11-2 combines with J gene TRBJ2-1; the D is unclear. Germline CDR1 is SGHAT and CDR2 is FQNNGV. Trimming left V 2 bases short and J 0 bases short, with 8 bases between. The CDR3 spans 15 residues.

In this sample, this clonotype turned up many times. This sequence joins TRBV12-3 or TRBV12-4 and TRBJ1-1; D gene unclear. The CDR3 length is 14 residues. V lost 7 bases and J 1 base, leaving 13 bases between the germline ends. The CDR3 DNA reads TGTGCCAGCAAGCAATGGACCCCGAACACTGAAGCTTTCTTT. Its protein product is CASKQWTPNTEAFF.

This clonotype was detected only a few times. The V gene is TRBV7-2, the J gene TRBJ2-1; D remains ambiguous. V shed 2 bases and J shed 7 bases, with 9 bases lying between them. The CDR3 loop spans 13 amino acids. Per the germline V gene, CDR1 is SGHTA and CDR2 is FQGNSA. CDR3: CASSLTRRNEQFF. For the CDR3, the DNA is TGTGCCAGCAGCTTAACCCGGCGGAATGAGCAGTTCTTC.

The chain joins TRBV6-2 or TRBV6-3 to TRBJ2-1, with 7 bases identical to TRBD1. V shed 5 bases and J 2 bases; nucleotides not matched to a gene: 6. This CDR3 comprises 15 residues. Germline V gene data show CDR1 as MNHEY and CDR2 as SVGEGT. CDR3 sequence: CASSPRQGAYNEQFF. As DNA, the CDR3 is TGTGCCAGCAGTCCCCGGCAGGGGGCCTACAATGAGCAGTTCTTC.

The chain is built from TRBV4-3 and TRBJ2-6, with 7 bases lining up with TRBD1. Germline CDR1 and CDR2: LGHNA and YSLEER. V shed 0 bases, J shed 9 bases, and the junction held 5 bases outside the gene matches. CDR3 size: 15 residues. The CDR3 sequence: CASSQERGLVNVLTF. CDR3 nucleotide sequence: TGCGCCAGCAGCCAAGAAAGGGGGCTCGTCAACGTCCTGACTTTC.

Many counts were recorded for this clonotype. The J gene is TRBJ2-2, the V gene TRBV4-3; 9 bases agree with TRBD1. The CDR3 is made up of 17 amino acids. CDR1 is LGHNA, CDR2 YSLEER, per germline. Trimming took 1 base from V and 6 from J; bases not matched to a gene: 9. CDR3 sequence (DNA): TGCGCCAGCAGCCAAGCGCTAAACAGGGGGCTGGCCGGGGAGCTGTTTTTT. This gives the protein CASSQALNRGLAGELFF.

This clonotype was recorded only once. The chain uses TRBV20-1 and TRBJ2-7; 14 bases map to TRBD2. The CDR3 consists of 17 residues. CDR1 is DFQATT, CDR2 SNEGSKA, per germline (reference sequence). V trimming: 6 bases; J trimming: 5 bases; junction bases outside the gene matches: 15. The CDR3 DNA sequence: TGCAGTGCCAATCTGCTGGGACTAGCGGGAGTTTTCCACGAGCAGTACTTC. Translated, it gives CSANLLGLAGVFHEQYF.

The rearrangement joins TRBV5-1 to TRBJ2-1, with a weak D call TRBD1 (7 bases). The CDR3 is 12 amino acids. Trimming took 4 bases from V and 10 from J, leaving 12 bases between them. Per germline, CDR1 SGHRS and CDR2 YFSETQ. This CDR3 is CASSRGDREQFF. The CDR3 DNA reads TGCGCCAGCAGCCGCGGGGACAGAGAGCAGTTCTTC.

The chain uses TRBV7-2 and TRBJ2-5; no clear D. V was pared by 2 bases and J by 5 bases, with 9 bases between. Germline V lookup: CDR1 SGHTA, CDR2 FQGNSA. The CDR3 is 13 residues long. The CDR3 spells CASSLWGRETQYF. The CDR3, as DNA: TGTGCCAGCAGCTTATGGGGAAGGGAGACCCAGTACTTC.

In this sample, this clonotype turned up many times. The chain joins TRBV28 to TRBJ2-3, with TRBD1 as a possible D gene (6 bases). Between the trimmed V and J ends, which lost 3 bases and 3 bases, there was a span of 10 bases. There are 14 residues in the CDR3. Germline CDR1 is MDHEN and CDR2 is SYDVKM. This CDR3 reads CASSLTGGTDTQYF. The CDR3 DNA reads TGTGCCAGCAGTTTGACAGGTGGTACAGATACGCAGTATTTT.

The V gene is TRBV5-1, the J gene TRBJ2-3; 10 bases are a match to TRBD2. V gave up 0 bases and J gave up 10 bases; unmatched junction bases: 11. The CDR3 has 16 amino acids. Per germline, CDR1 SGHRS and CDR2 YFSETQ. This chain's CDR3 is CASSLEGPGLATAQYF. CDR3 nucleotides: TGCGCCAGCAGCTTGGAAGGCCCGGGACTAGCGACGGCGCAGTATTTT.

This clonotype was seen only a few times. The V gene is TRBV13, the J gene TRBJ2-1, with no clear D. This CDR3 comprises 13 residues. Germline lookup yields CDR1 PRHDT and CDR2 FYEKMQ (reference sequence). Trimming took 7 bases from V and 5 from J, leaving 12 bases between them. In nucleotides, the CDR3 is TGTGCCAGCAACGAGCGTACACACAATGAGCAGTTCTTC. This gives the protein CASNERTHNEQFF. Combining the CDR3 with reference TRBV13 and TRBJ2-1 gives the whole variable domain AAGVIQSPRHLIKEKRETATLKCYPIPRHDTVYWYQQGPGQDPQFLISFYEKMQSDKGSIPDRFSAQQFSDYHSELNMSSLELGDSALYFCASNERTHNEQFFGPGTRLTVL.

This clonotype turned up a few times. V usage is TRBV20-1 and J usage is TRBJ2-2; perhaps TRBD2 as D (6 bases). V dropped 2 bases and J dropped 7 bases, with 23 bases sitting between them. The germline V gene encodes CDR1 DFQATT and CDR2 SNEGSKA (reference sequence). CDR3 length: 17 residues. As DNA, the CDR3 is TGCAGTGCTAGACCCTTCGGGAGTGGGGAATGGGGCGGGGAGCTGTTTTTT. This gives the protein CSARPFGSGEWGGELFF.